Listed below are T cell receptor beta chains from one sample, sequenced in a study of Graves' ophthalmopathy and Graves' hyperthyroidism. TCRdb fed the multiplex PCR reads into MiXCR, producing one record per CDR3 protein. Among some 1.1 million distinct CDR3 sequences listed, roughly two fifths were seen once. Sequenced sample: peripheral blood or thyroid tissue (not recorded which). These receptors were collected from an adult man with Graves' hyperthyroidism. Each CDR3 is given without its conserved first and last residue.

len: 15
v_gene: TRBV19
CDR3aa: ASSTQRITMDTGELF

len: 15
v_gene: TRBV6-5
CDR3aa: ASSYSKTGERENGYT

len: 12
v_gene: TRBV18
CDR3aa: ASSPSAEGYEQY

len: 11
v_gene: TRBV20-1
CDR3aa: SASPGSNQPQH

len: 15
v_gene: TRBV10-3
CDR3aa: AISESTSRGGRYEQY

len: 13
v_gene: TRBV27
CDR3aa: ASSLLGGGTYGYT

len: 8
v_gene: TRBV28
CDR3aa: ASSRTTAF

len: 10
v_gene: TRBV20-1
CDR3aa: SARKVAEKLF

len: 17
v_gene: TRBV12-3/TRBV12-4
CDR3aa: ASSSPLGQGAQLNYGYT

len: 13
v_gene: TRBV7-2
CDR3aa: ASSPDLGRRETQY

len: 11
v_gene: TRBV2
CDR3aa: ASRDSIKSPLH

len: 14
v_gene: TRBV15
CDR3aa: ATSRASGETQETQY

len: 13
v_gene: TRBV5-1
CDR3aa: ASRDMKSNTGELF

len: 13
v_gene: TRBV27
CDR3aa: ASSWDLSSSYEQY

len: 13
v_gene: TRBV12-3/TRBV12-4
CDR3aa: TSSQTGKGDYGYT

len: 12
v_gene: TRBV3-1
CDR3aa: ASSQDLSRETQY

len: 12
v_gene: TRBV20-1
CDR3aa: SARTGTHNQPQH

len: 10
v_gene: TRBV2
CDR3aa: ASTANNSPLH

len: 12
v_gene: TRBV20-1
CDR3aa: SASFGQGNQPQH

len: 13
v_gene: TRBV10-3
CDR3aa: ASSWGASGANVLT

len: 13
v_gene: TRBV12-3/TRBV12-4
CDR3aa: ASSLRTSGTGEQY

len: 11
v_gene: TRBV7-2
CDR3aa: ASSLIGAYGYT

len: 12
v_gene: TRBV14
CDR3aa: ASSPGMVDYGYT

len: 11
v_gene: TRBV29-1
CDR3aa: SVAREMDSPLH

len: 12
v_gene: TRBV7-9
CDR3aa: ASSSSGGYEKLF

len: 12
v_gene: TRBV19
CDR3aa: ANSIWTGSYEQY

len: 13
v_gene: TRBV10-3
CDR3aa: AISERQGEVYEQY

len: 16
v_gene: TRBV10-3
CDR3aa: AISESRSGAGDNEKLF